This T cell receptor (beta chain) emerged from a study of metastatic and nonmetastatic thyroid tumors (dated by TCRdb to between 2020 and 2021). About the full investigation: The researchers compared repertoires between peripheral blood samples and tumor or nodule tissue samples from patients with malignant or benign thyroid disease. General conclusions and limits of the study: In both blood and tumor samples, TCR beta diversity was reported to be significantly higher in malignant tumors than in benign nodules.

Libraries were prepared through PCR. For sequencing, an Illumina HiSeq 4000 was employed. High-throughput sequencing was used to profile the CDR3 region of the TCR beta-chain in every patient. Concerning the study's data processing: Drawing on CDR3 differences between clinicopathological groups, the researchers built a classifier meant to tell apart patients with distant-metastatic papillary thyroid cancer. To measure repertoire diversity the researchers used the Shannon index, while the Morisita-Horn index served to gauge how similar the tumor and blood repertoires were. TCRdb took the public reads, trimmed them with fastp at Q25, ran MiXCR for clone calling and kept in-frame beta chains. In this record, the V and J calls reflect TCRdb's handling and not the investigators' own analysis. The sample data list some 22,000 clones, and about 16% of these were observed just once. The ten largest account for 21% of the sample.

No treatment had been received by any patient before thyroid surgery. Patient clinical samples collected from about 2012 to 2019 were retrospectively analysed using T-cell receptor beta sequencing. In the germline V gene (reference sequence), CDR1 corresponds to LGHDT and CDR2 to YNNKEL. Cut back by 5 bases and 4 bases, the V and J ends lie 14 bases apart. The CDR3 spans 14 residues, from the cysteine through the phenylalanine. Just CDR3 DNA is preserved here, 42 bases in frame from base 1. At least ten counts were recorded for this clone. Its antigen remains unidentified. The record has no base qualities; no much larger clone is one base away.

Recombination connected TRBV3-1 to TRBJ1-1; perhaps TRBD1 is the D gene, with 5 bases matching. The TCR was taken from a male donor with papillary thyroid cancer or a benign thyroid nodule (not recorded which). Some clones in this sample may be carry-over from other donors' samples. Material for sequencing was blood. In nucleotide form, the sequence is TGTGCCAGCAGCGAAAGATCAGGGTTCACTGAAGCTTTCTTT. This gives the protein CASSERSGFTEAFF.